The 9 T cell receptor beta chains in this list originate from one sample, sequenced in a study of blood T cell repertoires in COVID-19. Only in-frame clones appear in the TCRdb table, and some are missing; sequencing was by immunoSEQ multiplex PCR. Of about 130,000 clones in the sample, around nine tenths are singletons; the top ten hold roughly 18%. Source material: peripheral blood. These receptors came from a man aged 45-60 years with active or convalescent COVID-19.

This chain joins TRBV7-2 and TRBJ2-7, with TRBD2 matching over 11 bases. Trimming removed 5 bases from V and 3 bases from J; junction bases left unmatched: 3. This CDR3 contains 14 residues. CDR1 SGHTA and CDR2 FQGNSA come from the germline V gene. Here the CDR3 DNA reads TGTGCCAGCAGCCGTACTAGCGGGGGCTACGAGCAGTACTTC. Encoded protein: CASSRTSGGYEQYF. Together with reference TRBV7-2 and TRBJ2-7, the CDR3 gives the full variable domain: GAGVSQSPSNKVTEKGKDVELRCDPISGHTALYWYRQSLGQGLEFLIYFQGNSAPDKSGLPSDRFSAERTGGSVSTLTIQRTQQEDSAVYLCASSRTSGGYEQYFGPGTRLTVT.

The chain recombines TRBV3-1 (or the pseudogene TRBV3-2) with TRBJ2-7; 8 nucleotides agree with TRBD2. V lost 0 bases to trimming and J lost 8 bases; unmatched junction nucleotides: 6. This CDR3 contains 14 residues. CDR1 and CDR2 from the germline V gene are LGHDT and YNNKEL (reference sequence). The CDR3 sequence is CASSQDGGVRQQYF. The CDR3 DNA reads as TGTGCCAGCAGCCAAGACGGGGGGGTCCGACAGCAGTACTTC.

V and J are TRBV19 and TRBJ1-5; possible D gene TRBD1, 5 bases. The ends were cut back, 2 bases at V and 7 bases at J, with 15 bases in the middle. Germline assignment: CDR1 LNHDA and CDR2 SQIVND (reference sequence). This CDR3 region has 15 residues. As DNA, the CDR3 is TGTGCCAGTAGTATAAGGGGTCCACACGCCCAGCCCCAGCATTTT. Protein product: CASSIRGPHAQPQHF.

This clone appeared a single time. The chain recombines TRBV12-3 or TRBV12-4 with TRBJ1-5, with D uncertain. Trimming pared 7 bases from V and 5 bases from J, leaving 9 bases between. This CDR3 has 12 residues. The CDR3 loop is CASNLGDQPQHF. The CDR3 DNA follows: TGTGCCAGCAACCTGGGAGATCAGCCCCAGCATTTT.

The CDR3 is CASSLSGRPSADTQYF. CDR3 coding DNA: TGTGCCAGCAGTTTATCGGGACGGCCTAGCGCAGATACGCAGTATTTT. V and J are TRBV28 and TRBJ2-3, with D tentatively TRBD2 (6 bases). Per the germline V gene, CDR1 is MDHEN and CDR2 is SYDVKM. Trimming stripped 1 base from V and 4 bases from J, with 15 bases between. CDR3 length: 16 amino acids.

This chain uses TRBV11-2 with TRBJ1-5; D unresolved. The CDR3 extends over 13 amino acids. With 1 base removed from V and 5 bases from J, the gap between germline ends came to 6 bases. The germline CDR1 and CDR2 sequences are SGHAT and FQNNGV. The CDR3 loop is CASSLGGDQPQHF. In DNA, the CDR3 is TGTGCCAGCAGCTTAGGCGGAGATCAGCCCCAGCATTTT.

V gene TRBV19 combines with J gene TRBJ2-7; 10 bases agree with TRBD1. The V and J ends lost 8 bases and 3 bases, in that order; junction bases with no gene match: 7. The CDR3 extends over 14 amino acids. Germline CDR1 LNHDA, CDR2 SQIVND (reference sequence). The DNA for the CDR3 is TGTGCCAGTCAATCGGGACAGGGGATCTACGAGCAGTACTTC. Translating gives CASQSGQGIYEQYF. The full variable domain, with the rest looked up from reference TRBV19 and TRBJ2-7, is DGGITQSPKYLFRKEGQNVTLSCEQNLNHDAMYWYRQDPGQGLRLIYYSQIVNDFQKGDIAEGYSVSREKKESFPLTVTSAQKNPTAFYLCASQSGQGIYEQYFGPGTRLTVT.

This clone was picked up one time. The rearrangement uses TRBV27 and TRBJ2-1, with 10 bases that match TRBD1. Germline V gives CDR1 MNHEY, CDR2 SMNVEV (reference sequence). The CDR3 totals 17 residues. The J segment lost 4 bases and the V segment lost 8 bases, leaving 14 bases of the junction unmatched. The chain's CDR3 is CASGWWGDRGLYNEQFF. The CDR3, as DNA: TGTGCCAGCGGCTGGTGGGGGGACAGGGGTTTATACAATGAGCAGTTCTTC.

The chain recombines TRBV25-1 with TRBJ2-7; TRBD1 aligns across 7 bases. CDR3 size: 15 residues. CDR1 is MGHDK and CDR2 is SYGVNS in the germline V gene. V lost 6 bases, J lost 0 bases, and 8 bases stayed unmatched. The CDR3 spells CASRDRTGSSYEQYF. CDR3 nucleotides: TGTGCCAGCAGGGACAGGACAGGAAGCTCCTACGAGCAGTACTTC.